A single T cell receptor beta chain is shown here with its context. Antigen: not known. The TCR beta CDR3 regions underwent amplification using RNA transcripts as the source. The TCR CDR3 first-round RT-PCR relied on the HTBI primer set. TCRdb used MiXCR to reprocess the multiplex PCR reads, holding one entry per CDR3 protein. The top ten hold under 30% of the sample, which has more than 300,000 distinct CDR3 sequences, 11% to 15% seen once. Germline CDR1 is GTSNPN and CDR2 is SVGIG (reference sequence). V lost 3 bases, J lost 6 bases, and 4 bases stayed unmatched. The CDR3 is made up of 13 amino acids. This sample was taken from a study of T cells in Graves' hyperthyroidism and ophthalmopathy. The study enrolled patients aged 18 to 65 with newly diagnosed hyperthyroidism of under 2 months' duration. Diagnoses rested on clinical symptoms, serum thyroxine and TRAb, thyroid ultrasound and orbital computed tomography.

General study points: Appearing also in blood were most of the thyroid clonotypes expanded above 0.001. Onset of ophthalmopathy came a median approximately 6 months after the model predicted it.

The V call is TRBV30, the J call TRBJ2-2; 7 bases are a match to TRBD1. This TCR derives from a woman in her twenties or thirties with Graves' hyperthyroidism. Sequencing used blood. This CDR3 is CAWRKGGPGELFF. The CDR3 nucleotides are TGTGCCTGGAGAAAAGGGGGCCCCGGGGAGCTGTTTTTT.